This T cell receptor beta chain derives from a study of identical twins. Study-wide results and caveats: High-abundance cord blood beta clonotypes had fewer insertions; memory repertoires showed none. Instead of following the same donors, the conclusions were based on cross-sectional statistical analysis.

About this clonotype itself: Its antigen is still unknown.

V lost 3 bases to trimming and J lost 4 bases, with 12 bases between them. Germline V gives CDR1 SGHTA, CDR2 FQGNSA. This CDR3 comprises 15 residues. The cDNA had a unique molecular identifier and a template-switch universal primer site. Each CDR3 protein is one row after TCRdb ran MiXCR on the 5' RACE reads. The top ten clones hold under 3.5% of a sample with around 570,000 distinct CDR3 sequences, around a tenth of them seen once. These data were also reused for a study on yellow fever vaccine responses in identical twins.

This sequence was found in a woman between 18 and 30 years old in good health. The gene calls are TRBV7-2 and TRBJ2-2; D might be TRBD1 or TRBD2, each matching 5 bases. The specimen sequenced was PBMCs. The CDR3 DNA reads TGTGCCAGCAGCTTGTCAGGGACCGGCACCGGGGAGCTGTTTTTT. It encodes CASSLSGTGTGELFF.